The source of this TCR beta chain is a study of T cell repertoires in cytomegalovirus infection. Overall study: Public TCR beta signatures marked donors with CMV infection and the matching HLA. Study findings and constraints: Pooled public TCR beta family frequency picked out CMV carriers with the relevant HLA. HLA-C-restricted CMV-specific TCR beta clonotypes prevailed in the ex vivo response.

The CDR3 contains 11 residues. V was cut by 6 bases and J by 4 bases, with 10 bases left in between. Germline V gene sequence: CDR1 SQVTM, CDR2 ANQGSEA. Remarks on this clonotype: Its specificity is not known.

TCRdb processed the reads anew with MiXCR; each CDR3 protein has one entry. The repertoire holds 230,000 or so distinct CDR3 sequences, with over 15% as singletons. This chain connects TRBV29-1 to TRBJ2-7; TRBD2 is a possible D gene (5 bases). The receptor was isolated from a human donor in good health (CMV status not recorded). Some clones in this sample may be carry-over from other donors' samples. The specimen was CD8+ T cells from PBMCs. Written as DNA, the CDR3 is TGCAGCGTCCTGTCGGGATACGAGCAGTACTTC. This sequence encodes CSVLSGYEQYF.